These 28 T cell receptor beta chains were all obtained from the same sample, sequenced in a study of glioma-infiltrating T cells. The iRepertoire nested amplicon-rescue multiplex PCR amplified TCR alpha and beta CDR3s from RNA. MiXCR, applied by TCRdb to the multiplex PCR reads, yields one record per CDR3 protein. Of about 210,000 distinct CDR3 sequences in the sample, more than 25% are singletons; the top ten hold 20% to 25%. The sequencing sample was made of glioma tissue, nonneoplastic brain tissue, or PBMCs (not recorded which). Source of these receptors: a human donor with low-grade glioma or glioblastoma, undergoing nonglioma brain surgery, or in good health (not recorded which).

This clonotype was counted at least ten times. The chain is built from TRBV7-2 and TRBJ2-1, with TRBD2 matching over 7 bases. This CDR3 spans 16 amino acids. V gave up 7 bases and J gave up 7 bases; unmatched junction bases: 16. Germline loops: CDR1 SGHTA, CDR2 FQGNSA. The DNA for the CDR3 is TGTGCCAGCATAAACTGGCTGGCGGGAGTGGGAAATGAGCAGTTCTTC. It is translated as CASINWLAGVGNEQFF.

The sample holds many counts of this clonotype. This sequence joins TRBV29-1 and TRBJ2-7; the match to TRBD1 covers 8 bases. The CDR3 totals 15 residues. Looked up from germline, CDR1 is SQVTM and CDR2 is ANQGSEA. V dropped 6 bases and J dropped 2; count of bases not matched to a gene: 12. CDR3 amino acids: CSVRQGTGQTYEQYF. The CDR3 bases are TGCAGCGTACGACAAGGGACAGGCCAAACCTACGAGCAGTACTTC.

In its sample, this clonotype was seen many times. The chain uses TRBV20-1 and TRBJ2-2; possibly TRBD1 or TRBD2 for D (6 bases each). The CDR3 extends over 15 amino acids. CDR1 and CDR2 (germline): DFQATT, SNEGSKA (reference sequence). The CDR3 sequence is CSARGGGYDTGELFF. The DNA of the CDR3 is TGCAGCGCAAGAGGAGGGGGGTACGACACCGGGGAGCTGTTTTTT.

This clonotype was recorded a few times. J is TRBJ2-7 and V is TRBV12-3 or TRBV12-4; 10 nucleotides align to TRBD1. The CDR3 contains 15 residues. The V and J ends lost 5 bases and 0 bases, in that order; junction bases with no gene match: 4. For the CDR3, the DNA is TGTGCCAGCAGTCCCGACAGGGGGCGCTCCTACGAGCAGTACTTC. This translates into CASSPDRGRSYEQYF.

This clonotype was recorded at least ten times. The gene calls are TRBV19 and TRBJ1-1; 9 bases fit TRBD1. From germline, CDR1 is LNHDA and CDR2 SQIVND (reference sequence). This CDR3 region has 19 residues. The trim removed 5 bases at V and 0 bases at J, leaving 16 bases unmatched. The CDR3 spells CASSQRGWDRVSMNTEAFF. The CDR3 bases are TGTGCCAGTAGTCAACGAGGCTGGGACAGGGTTTCCATGAACACTGAAGCTTTCTTT.

This clonotype has just a few counts. This chain joins TRBV28 and TRBJ2-5; D possibly corresponds to TRBD2 (5 bases). Germline V gene data show CDR1 as MDHEN and CDR2 as SYDVKM. The V end lost 11 bases, the J end lost 7 bases, and 20 bases lay between the germline ends. The length of the CDR3 is 13 residues. The CDR3 reads CAGSSGFQRTQYF. CDR3 DNA sequence: TGTGCCGGCTCTTCGGGGTTCCAAAGGACCCAGTACTTC.

The chain joins TRBV3-1 to TRBJ2-7; D gene unclear. There are 14 residues in the CDR3. Germline loops: CDR1 LGHDT, CDR2 YNNKEL (reference sequence). V dropped 4 bases and J dropped 6 bases, with 16 bases sitting between them. The CDR3 here is CASSPASRRSEQYF. The CDR3 DNA reads as TGTGCCAGCAGCCCCGCTTCTAGGCGCTCCGAGCAGTACTTC.

This clonotype was detected only once. Relative to the germline gene, one junction end is altered; a read error may explain this. The chain combines TRBV27 with TRBJ2-5; perhaps TRBD2 as D (5 bases). CDR1 and CDR2 from the germline V gene are MNHEY and SMNVEV (reference sequence). The CDR3 runs 13 residues. The CDR3 reads CASSLERVETQYF. The CDR3, as DNA: TGCGCCAGCAGTTTAGAGAGGGTAGAGACCCAGTACTTC.

To note about this clonotype: This clone may be a read error of a much larger clone one base away. V usage is TRBV29-1 and J usage is TRBJ1-1, with a tentative D call TRBD1 (6 bases). Germline-derived CDR1 and CDR2 are SQVTM and ANQGSEA. The CDR3 totals 14 residues. The CDR3: CSVGVTGKNTKAFF. Written as DNA, the CDR3 is TGCAGCGTTGGGGTAACAGGGAAAAACACTAAAGCTTTCTTT.

CDR3 amino acids: CAITQAGTSGRGSTDTQYF. The CDR3 region has the DNA TGTGCCATCACCCAAGCCGGGACTAGCGGGAGGGGTAGCACAGATACGCAGTATTTT. This sequence joins TRBV6-6 and TRBJ2-3; 16 nucleotides align to TRBD2. Germline V gene lookup returns CDR1 MNHNY and CDR2 SVGAGI (reference sequence). The CDR3 spans 19 residues. V shed 10 bases and J 0 bases; nucleotides not matched to a gene: 13.

The chain combines TRBV7-2 with TRBJ1-6, with TRBD1 as a possible D gene (6 bases). The CDR3 extends over 15 amino acids. Germline CDR1 SGHTA, CDR2 FQGNSA. V lost 7 bases, J lost 5 bases, and 15 bases lay in between. The CDR3 is CASILASGDNSPLHF. As DNA, the CDR3 is TGTGCCAGCATTTTAGCGTCAGGGGATAATTCACCCCTCCACTTT. The full variable domain, its missing parts supplied by reference TRBV7-2 and TRBJ1-6, is GAGVSQSPSNKVTEKGKDVELRCDPISGHTALYWYRQSLGQGLEFLIYFQGNSAPDKSGLPSDRFSAERTGGSVSTLTIQRTQQEDSAVYLCASILASGDNSPLHFGNGTRLTVT.

Notes on this clonotype: This sequence may be a read error, since a much larger clone differs from it by one base. The chain carries TRBV25-1 and TRBJ2-7; unclear D gene. The V end was cut by 1 base, the J end by 9 bases, with 7 bases between. The CDR3 totals 11 residues. Germline assignment: CDR1 MGHDK and CDR2 SYGVNS. In DNA form, the CDR3 reads TGTGCCAGCAGTGAATTCACGATGCAGTACTTC. Amino acid sequence: CASSEFTMQYF.

The sample holds many counts of this clonotype. The chain uses TRBV6-1 and TRBJ2-3; a weak D match, TRBD2 (5 bases). V was clipped by 8 bases and J by 0 bases, with 12 bases between them. Germline V gives CDR1 MNHNS, CDR2 SASEGT. This CDR3 contains 14 residues. The CDR3 loop reads CASAGGQSTDTQYF. In nucleotides, the CDR3 is TGTGCCAGCGCTGGCGGGCAGAGCACAGATACGCAGTATTTT.

CDR3 in DNA: TGTGCCAGCACCCACGGCGGGACAGGGGACGAGCAGTACTTC. As protein: CASTHGGTGDEQYF. This chain uses TRBV6-2 or TRBV6-3 with TRBJ2-7, with 10 nucleotides matching TRBD1. The CDR3 runs to 14 residues. Unmatched junction bases numbered 8, after V lost 7 bases and J lost 5 bases. Germline CDR1 and CDR2: MNHEY and SVGEGT.

The V gene is TRBV7-6, the J gene TRBJ2-7; tentatively, D is TRBD1 or TRBD2 (5 bases each). CDR3 length: 15 amino acids. In germline, CDR1 is SGHVS, CDR2 FNYEAQ. The V and J ends lost 4 bases and 5 bases respectively, with 18 bases between them. CDR3 sequence (DNA): TGTGCCAGCAGCTCAGAGGTGGGGGAGAACAACGAGCAGTACTTC. Amino acids: CASSSEVGENNEQYF.

The chain combines TRBV6-1 with TRBJ2-3; D possibly corresponds to TRBD1 (5 bases). V was cut by 11 bases and J by 2 bases, with 23 bases left in between. The CDR3 loop spans 16 amino acids. The germline CDR1 and CDR2 sequences are MNHNS and SASEGT. The CDR3, as DNA: TGTGCCGGCCCCGACAAACAGGAAAAGAACACAGATACGCAGTATTTT. Translated, it gives CAGPDKQEKNTDTQYF.

A remark on this clonotype: Here the CDR3 omits its conserved ending phenylalanine or tryptophan, so a read error is the likely source. This sequence joins TRBV27 and TRBJ2-2; D might be TRBD2 (6 bases). Germline CDR1 MNHEY, CDR2 SMNVEV (reference sequence). This CDR3 has 12 residues. The CDR3 DNA follows: TGTGCCAGCAGTTTAAGTACCGGGGGGCTGTTTTCT. Encoded protein: CASSLSTGGLFS.

This clonotype came up many times. V is TRBV4-1 and J is TRBJ2-7, with a weak D call TRBD1 (5 bases). Trimming removed 1 base from V and 5 bases from J, with 12 bases in between. Germline CDR1 reads MGHRA; CDR2 reads YSYEKL. This CDR3 contains 14 residues. The CDR3 sequence: CASSQVIGADEQYF. CDR3 DNA: TGCGCCAGCAGCCAAGTTATTGGGGCTGACGAGCAGTACTTC.

This rearrangement joins TRBV6-2 or TRBV6-3 to TRBJ2-7; 10 bases line up with TRBD2. The length of the CDR3 is 16 residues. V gave up 7 bases and J gave up 0 bases; unmatched junction bases: 9. In germline, CDR1 is MNHEY, CDR2 SVGEGT. The CDR3 region is CASNRVRTSGSYEQYF. For the CDR3, the DNA is TGTGCCAGCAATAGGGTGCGGACTAGCGGCTCCTACGAGCAGTACTTC.

This clonotype was observed at least ten times. CDR3 residues: CASSKDSLQAFF. CDR3 nucleotides: TGTGCCAGCAGTAAGGACAGCCTGCAGGCTTTCTTT. The chain carries TRBV12-3 or TRBV12-4 and TRBJ1-1, with D maybe TRBD1 (6 bases). The CDR3 has 12 amino acids. Trimming pared 5 bases from V and 11 bases from J, leaving 15 bases between.

This sequence joins TRBV29-1 and TRBJ2-1; tentative D call: TRBD1 (6 bases). CDR1 is SQVTM, CDR2 ANQGSEA, per germline. V was pared by 6 bases and J by 2 bases, with 14 bases between. The CDR3 length is 14 residues. The CDR3 is CSVELDRPYNEQFF. The CDR3 DNA is TGCAGCGTGGAGCTTGACAGGCCCTACAATGAGCAGTTCTTC.

In this sample, this clonotype turned up many times. The CDR3 here is CASSLGGAADIQYF. The CDR3 bases are TGTGCCAGCAGCTTAGGGGGGGCAGCGGACATTCAGTACTTC. The gene calls are TRBV7-9 and TRBJ2-4; D may be TRBD1 or TRBD2 (6 bases each). The CDR3 runs to 14 residues. The V end was cut by 1 base, the J end by 8 bases, with 12 bases between. Germline lookup yields CDR1 SEHNR and CDR2 FQNEAQ (reference sequence).

The table lists this clonotype with many counts. V and J are TRBV20-1 and TRBJ2-5; D possibly corresponds to TRBD2 (5 bases). Germline V gene lookup returns CDR1 DFQATT and CDR2 SNEGSKA (reference sequence). This CDR3 spans 11 amino acids. V lost 7 bases, J lost 4 bases, and 10 bases lay in between. CDR3 residues: CSVRGLETQYF. DNA for the CDR3: TGCAGTGTTCGAGGGTTAGAGACCCAGTACTTC.

This clonotype was observed at least ten times. This sequence joins TRBV7-2 and TRBJ1-2, with D possibly being TRBD1 (5 bases). The germline V gene encodes CDR1 SGHTA and CDR2 FQGNSA. The CDR3 extends over 13 amino acids. Between the trimmed V and J ends, which lost 3 bases and 4 bases, there was a span of 9 bases. The CDR3 spells CASSFGGGYGYTF. DNA of the CDR3: TGTGCCAGCAGCTTCGGGGGTGGCTATGGCTACACCTTC.

In its sample, this clonotype was seen many times. The rearrangement joins TRBV5-4 to TRBJ2-7; 11 bases agree with TRBD2. The CDR3 consists of 15 residues. Germline trimming cut 4 bases from V and 4 bases from J; bases unmatched to any gene: 7. The germline gives CDR1 SGHNT, CDR2 YYREEE (reference sequence). The DNA for the CDR3 is TGTGCCAGCAGCCCGGGACTAGCGGAGGGATACGAGCAGTACTTC. Translated: CASSPGLAEGYEQYF.

This clonotype was recorded many times. V gene TRBV6-1 combines with J gene TRBJ2-4; 9 bases match TRBD1. Germline V gene lookup returns CDR1 MNHNS and CDR2 SASEGT. The V and J ends lost 4 bases and 12 bases, in that order; junction bases with no gene match: 13. This CDR3 comprises 15 residues. This chain's CDR3 is CASSGGWTGESAQYF. In DNA form, the CDR3 reads TGTGCCAGCAGTGGCGGATGGACAGGGGAATCCGCTCAGTACTTC.

This clonotype has ten or more counts. J is TRBJ2-3 and V is TRBV7-6; D could derive from TRBD1 or TRBD2 (6 bases each). The CDR3 is 16 amino acids. The germline gives CDR1 SGHVS, CDR2 FNYEAQ. V was trimmed by 1 base and J by 0 bases, leaving 11 bases between them. Written as DNA, the CDR3 is TGTGCCAGCAGCTTAGTGCAGGGGACTAGCACAGATACGCAGTATTTT. It yields the protein CASSLVQGTSTDTQYF.

This clonotype was found many times. The V gene is TRBV6-6, the J gene TRBJ1-1, with D unclear. The V end lost 0 bases, the J end lost 1 base, and 3 bases lay between the germline ends. Germline V gene data show CDR1 as MNHNY and CDR2 as SVGAGI (reference sequence). The CDR3 has 13 amino acids. This CDR3 is CASSYSANTEAFF. The CDR3 DNA sequence: TGTGCCAGCAGTTACTCGGCGAACACTGAAGCTTTCTTT.